The 32 T cell receptor beta chains presented below share a single source sample, sequenced in a study of molecular identifiers for immune sequencing clone quantification. MiXCR, applied by TCRdb to the PCR reads, yields one record per CDR3 protein. The sample includes approximately 37,000 distinct CDR3 sequences, roughly a fifth of them seen just once. Input material: naive CD8+ T cells from blood, with Jurkat cell RNA spiked in. Subset meaning: FACS-sorted CD8+CD4-CCR7+CD45RA+ naive T cells. The receptor source for this set is a human donor in good health. Some libraries in this study had Jurkat cell RNA spiked in.

This clonotype was found many times. The chain joins TRBV12-3 or TRBV12-4 to TRBJ2-3, with no clear D. The CDR3 runs 14 residues. V was trimmed by 3 bases and J by 5 bases, leaving 12 bases between them. The CDR3 region has the DNA TGTGCCAGCAGTTTCCCCGGCCAGATAGATACGCAGTATTTT. Amino acid sequence: CASSFPGQIDTQYF.

This clonotype was observed at least ten times. The chain is built from TRBV25-1 and TRBJ2-2; the D is unclear. In germline, CDR1 is MGHDK, CDR2 SYGVNS. CDR3 size: 13 residues. The V gene lost 2 bases and the J gene lost 11 bases, with 12 bases spanning the gap. The DNA of the CDR3 is TGTGCCAGCAGTGAACAGATGGGTGAAGAGCTGTTTTTT. It is translated as CASSEQMGEELFF. Looking up the rest from reference TRBV25-1 and TRBJ2-2 gives the full variable domain: EADIYQTPRYLVIGTGKKITLECSQTMGHDKMYWYQQDPGMELHLIHYSYGVNSTEKGDLSSESTVSRIRTEHFPLTLESARPSHTSQYLCASSEQMGEELFFGEGSRLTVL.

In its sample, this clonotype was seen many times. The rearrangement links TRBV24-1 to TRBJ1-1; a weak D match, TRBD1 (5 bases). The CDR3 has 15 residues. CDR1 KGHDR and CDR2 SFDVKD come from the germline V gene. Trimming stripped 4 bases from V and 5 bases from J, with 16 bases between. DNA of the CDR3: TGTGCCACCAGTGAATCCACCGGGGGGGATACTGAAGCTTTCTTT. Translating it yields CATSESTGGDTEAFF.

In its sample, this clonotype was seen many times. The chain is built from TRBV7-9 and TRBJ1-1; D is ambiguous. Germline V gene sequence: CDR1 SEHNR, CDR2 FQNEAQ (reference sequence). Trimming stripped 6 bases from V and 7 bases from J, with 12 bases between. The length of the CDR3 is 12 residues. CDR3 protein: CASRYDTDEAFF. The CDR3 DNA sequence: TGTGCCAGCAGGTATGACACCGATGAAGCTTTCTTT.

At least ten counts were recorded for this clonotype. This chain joins TRBV7-9 and TRBJ2-3, with 8 bases fitting TRBD1. V was pared by 5 bases and J by 5 bases, with 9 bases of the junction left unmatched. The CDR3 has 15 residues. CDR1 and CDR2 from the germline V gene are SEHNR and FQNEAQ (reference sequence). The chain's CDR3 is CASSLRTGSVDTQYF. The DNA of the CDR3 is TGTGCCAGCAGCCTTAGGACAGGGTCAGTAGATACGCAGTATTTT.

On this clonotype: A clone one base away is much larger, so this may be a read error. The chain combines TRBV15 with TRBJ2-7; D is possibly TRBD2 (6 bases). V was trimmed by 3 bases and J by 3 bases, leaving 9 bases between them. Germline CDR1 is LNHNV and CDR2 is YYDKDF (reference sequence). This CDR3 region has 13 residues. The CDR3 nucleotides read TGTGCCACCAGCAGCAAGACTAGCTACGAGCAGTACTTC. It translates to CATSSKTSYEQYF. Full variable domain (remainder filled in from reference TRBV15 and TRBJ2-7): DAMVIQNPRYQVTQFGKPVTLSCSQTLNHNVMYWYQQKSSQAPKLLFHYYDKDFNNEADTPDNFQSRRPNTSFCFLDIRSPGLGDTAMYLCATSSKTSYEQYFGPGTRLTVT.

This clonotype was picked up many times. The chain uses TRBV7-8 and TRBJ1-5; D may be TRBD1 (6 bases). Germline CDR1 SGHVS, CDR2 FQNEAQ. V lost 1 base and J lost 6, with 16 bases in between. CDR3 size: 16 residues. This chain's CDR3 is CASSLGPQGGGQPQHF. The DNA for the CDR3 is TGTGCCAGCAGCTTAGGGCCACAGGGAGGCGGTCAGCCCCAGCATTTT.

The sample holds many counts of this clonotype. V gene TRBV27 combines with J gene TRBJ2-7; D unclear. V lost 2 bases, J lost 2 bases, and 13 bases lay in between. The CDR3 covers 15 residues. Germline assignment: CDR1 MNHEY and CDR2 SMNVEV (reference sequence). The CDR3 reads CASSLIEGVPYEQYF. The CDR3 bases are TGTGCCAGCAGTTTAATCGAAGGCGTGCCCTACGAGCAGTACTTC.

On this clonotype itself: A read error may explain this, as a much larger clone is one base away. The rearrangement joins TRBV5-5 to TRBJ2-3, with TRBD1 matching over 7 bases. Germline-derived CDR1 and CDR2 are SGHKS and YYEKEE (reference sequence). This CDR3 has 15 amino acids. CDR3 nucleotide sequence: TGTGCCGGCAGCTTGACGGGACAGATCACAGATACGCAGTATTTT. Residues: CAGSLTGQITDTQYF.

Ten or more counts support this clonotype. The rearrangement uses TRBV11-2 and TRBJ2-7, with 9 positions matching TRBD1. J gave up 2 bases and V 3 bases, and 2 bases lay outside the gene matches. This CDR3 spans 14 amino acids. Germline loops: CDR1 SGHAT, CDR2 FQNNGV. The CDR3 DNA follows: TGTGCCAGCAGCTTTGGGACAGGGACCTACGAGCAGTACTTC. This sequence encodes CASSFGTGTYEQYF.

This clonotype was counted ten times or more. V gene TRBV6-2 or TRBV6-3 combines with J gene TRBJ2-7; D remains ambiguous. Germline V gene sequence: CDR1 MNHEY, CDR2 SVGEGT. CDR3 length: 14 amino acids. Trimming took off 6 bases at V and 2 bases at J, with 14 bases between the two ends. In DNA form, the CDR3 reads TGTGCCAGCAGAGGAACACTCGTACCCTACGAGCAGTACTTC. It translates to CASRGTLVPYEQYF.

This clonotype was seen repeatedly, ten times or more. Possible read error: a much larger clone is one base away. The V and J genes are TRBV19 and TRBJ1-5; D is ambiguous. Trimming cost V 7 bases and J 6 bases, with 10 bases left between them. Germline-derived CDR1 and CDR2 are LNHDA and SQIVND (reference sequence). The CDR3 totals 12 residues. CDR3 in DNA: TGTGCCAGTACCACCCGGGGTCAGCCCCAGCATTTT. Residues: CASTTRGQPQHF.

This clonotype has at least ten counts. V and J are TRBV27 and TRBJ1-1; D remains unclear. V was clipped by 6 bases and J by 2 bases, with 4 bases between them. Germline CDR1 and CDR2: MNHEY and SMNVEV (reference sequence). The CDR3 runs 11 residues. CDR3 bases: TGTGCCAGCAGATCTAACACTGAAGCTTTCTTT. Translated, it gives CASRSNTEAFF.

In regard to this clonotype: At one of its ends the junction is not consistent with the germline gene, which may arise from a read error. The chain employs TRBV4-2 and TRBJ1-2; D not certain. CDR1 is LGHNA, CDR2 YNFKEQ, per germline. CDR3 size: 14 residues. The CDR3 sequence: CAGSQVTKSYGYTF. For the CDR3, the DNA is TGTGCCGGCAGCCAAGTGACAAAATCCTATGGCTACACCTTC.

This clonotype occurred many times. The chain has TRBV4-1 and TRBJ2-1; 9 bases agree with TRBD2. Germline assignment: CDR1 MGHRA and CDR2 YSYEKL. The CDR3 is 15 amino acids. The ends lost 2 bases at V and 5 bases at J; junction bases unmatched: 4. As DNA, the CDR3 is TGCGCCAGCAGCCAACTGCAGCGGGGGGACAATGAGCAGTTCTTC. This encodes CASSQLQRGDNEQFF.

This clonotype was found many times. J is TRBJ1-5 and V is TRBV24-1; D remains ambiguous. V was shortened by 2 bases and J by 0 bases, with 13 bases between the two germline ends. The CDR3 is 17 amino acids. Germline CDR1 KGHDR, CDR2 SFDVKD. This CDR3 reads CATSDSREENSNQPQHF. As DNA, the CDR3 is TGTGCCACCAGTGATTCCCGTGAAGAGAATAGCAATCAGCCCCAGCATTTT.

The sample holds many counts of this clonotype. V usage is TRBV5-6 and J usage is TRBJ2-2, with D possibly TRBD1 on 6 matching bases. CDR1 and CDR2 (germline): SGHDT, YYEEEE. The CDR3 sequence is 16 residues long. V lost 1 base and J lost 2, with 12 bases in between. CDR3 in DNA: TGTGCCAGCAGCTTGCGTACAGGGTACAACACCGGGGAGCTGTTTTTT. This codes for CASSLRTGYNTGELFF.

This clonotype was picked up many times. The chain is built from TRBV28 and TRBJ2-7, with 7 nucleotides matching TRBD1. Germline values: CDR1 MDHEN, CDR2 SYDVKM. This CDR3 is 15 amino acids long. V lost 5 bases and J lost 0; bases outside the gene matches: 7. This CDR3 is CASSLTGQTSYEQYF. The DNA for the CDR3 is TGTGCCAGCAGTCTCACGGGACAGACCTCCTACGAGCAGTACTTC.

This clonotype was seen repeatedly, ten times or more. This sequence joins TRBV19 and TRBJ2-2, with D uncertain. The V end lost 7 bases, the J end lost 0 bases, and 15 bases lay between the germline ends. The CDR3 is 16 amino acids. Per the germline V gene, CDR1 is LNHDA and CDR2 is SQIVND (reference sequence). CDR3 region: CASTPPGTANTGELFF. As DNA, the CDR3 is TGTGCCAGTACCCCGCCCGGAACCGCGAACACCGGGGAGCTGTTTTTT.

The chain links TRBV27 to TRBJ1-5; D is uncertain. CDR1 MNHEY and CDR2 SMNVEV come from the germline V gene (reference sequence). The length of the CDR3 is 16 residues. Trimming removed 2 bases from V and 5 bases from J, with 16 bases in between. The CDR3 nucleotides are TGTGCCAGCAGTTTAGCCCCCTCCGGACGGGATCAGCCCCAGCATTTT. As protein: CASSLAPSGRDQPQHF.

This clonotype was seen at least ten times. The DNA for the CDR3 is TGCAGTGCCCCTGGACAGCCCGGCTACACCTTC. It yields the protein CSAPGQPGYTF. The chain carries TRBV20-1 and TRBJ1-2, with D maybe TRBD1 (6 bases). The CDR3 covers 11 residues. The V end was cut by 6 bases, the J end by 8 bases, with 13 bases between. Per the germline V gene, CDR1 is DFQATT and CDR2 is SNEGSKA (reference sequence).

This clonotype has ten or more counts. The chain links TRBV28 to TRBJ2-7, with D perhaps given as TRBD1 or TRBD2 (6 bases each). The CDR3 consists of 16 residues. Trimming left V 8 bases short and J 6 bases short, with 26 bases between. Germline assignment: CDR1 MDHEN and CDR2 SYDVKM. The CDR3 reads CASLEKRGGTGVEQYF. In nucleotides, the CDR3 is TGTGCCAGCCTAGAAAAAAGAGGGGGTACGGGAGTCGAGCAGTACTTC.

This clonotype was seen at least ten times. This chain connects TRBV25-1 to TRBJ2-1; the D is unclear. The CDR3 has 13 residues. Looked up from germline, CDR1 is MGHDK and CDR2 is SYGVNS. V dropped 1 base and J dropped 6 bases, with 7 bases sitting between them. This CDR3 is CASSEFVGNEQFF. DNA of the CDR3: TGTGCCAGCAGTGAATTTGTGGGCAATGAGCAGTTCTTC.

Ten or more counts support this clonotype. The chain employs TRBV5-4 and TRBJ2-3, with 7 bases lining up with TRBD2. V was pared by 2 bases and J by 0 bases, with 3 bases of the junction left unmatched. This CDR3 contains 15 residues. Germline CDR1 is SGHNT and CDR2 is YYREEE (reference sequence). The CDR3 nucleotides are TGTGCCAGCAGCTTCGGCGGGAGCAGCACAGATACGCAGTATTTT. Translating it yields CASSFGGSSTDTQYF.

This chain connects TRBV20-1 to TRBJ1-6; TRBD1 is a possible D gene (6 bases). Trimming shortened V by 4 bases and J by 8 bases, and 21 bases separated the two germline ends. The CDR3 contains 16 residues. The germline CDR1 and CDR2 sequences are DFQATT and SNEGSKA (reference sequence). As DNA, the CDR3 is TGCAGTGCTAACGAAGGGGGAGGCCCCTTACATTCACCCCTCCACTTT. Its protein product is CSANEGGGPLHSPLHF.

This clonotype was counted ten times or more. The rearrangement links TRBV4-1 to TRBJ2-1, with 8 bases identical to TRBD1. With V trimmed by 6 bases and J by 7 bases, 11 bases remained unmatched. CDR3 size: 15 residues. Germline loops: CDR1 MGHRA, CDR2 YSYEKL. The CDR3 loop is CASSIPGQGLNEQFF. CDR3 nucleotide sequence: TGCGCCAGCAGTATACCTGGACAGGGTTTGAATGAGCAGTTCTTC.

Many counts were recorded for this clonotype. J is TRBJ1-4 and V is TRBV7-2; maybe TRBD1 (6 bases). This CDR3 is built from 16 residues. Germline CDR1 and CDR2: SGHTA and FQGNSA. V was clipped by 3 bases and J by 4 bases, with 15 bases between them. Here the CDR3 DNA reads TGTGCCAGCAGCTTTTCTCGGACAGAACTTAATGAAAAACTGTTTTTT. Its protein is CASSFSRTELNEKLFF.

This clonotype was seen ten or more times. The rearrangement joins TRBV19 to TRBJ1-6, with D uncertain. This CDR3 is built from 13 residues. Germline V lookup: CDR1 LNHDA, CDR2 SQIVND (reference sequence). Deletions cut 5 bases from V and 7 bases from J, with 9 bases between. CDR3 nucleotides: TGTGCCAGTAGTTATGACAAGAATTCACCCCTCCACTTT. Its protein is CASSYDKNSPLHF.

This clonotype was counted many times. The J gene is TRBJ2-7, the V gene TRBV4-3; the match to TRBD1 covers 7 bases. The CDR3 is 15 residues long. Per germline, CDR1 LGHNA and CDR2 YSLEER. Germline trimming cut 1 base from V and 1 base from J; bases unmatched to any gene: 4. CDR3 loop: CASSQGRTGSYEQYF. The DNA of the CDR3 is TGCGCCAGCAGCCAAGGGCGGACAGGTTCCTACGAGCAGTACTTC.

This clonotype was seen many times. This rearrangement joins TRBV6-2 or TRBV6-3 to TRBJ1-5, with D possibly TRBD1 on 5 matching bases. The CDR3 extends over 16 amino acids. Germline CDR1 and CDR2: MNHEY and SVGEGT. Trimming pared 0 bases from V and 0 bases from J, leaving 9 bases between. CDR3 bases: TGTGCCAGCAGTTACTCGGGACCCTATAGCAATCAGCCCCAGCATTTT. As protein: CASSYSGPYSNQPQHF.

V and J are TRBV5-1 and TRBJ1-1, with D unclear. CDR3 length: 14 amino acids. V was shortened by 0 bases and J by 6 bases, with 12 bases between the two germline ends. CDR1 SGHRS and CDR2 YFSETQ come from the germline V gene. CDR3: CASSLVTVGAEAFF. The CDR3 region has the DNA TGCGCCAGCAGCTTGGTAACGGTCGGGGCTGAAGCTTTCTTT.

On this clonotype: The conserved final phenylalanine or tryptophan is absent from the CDR3, which likely points to a read error. The rearrangement links TRBV5-3 to TRBJ2-5; TRBD2 agrees at 9 bases. TRBV5-3 is an open reading frame whose function is uncertain. The CDR3 is 16 amino acids. The CDR3 nucleotides are TGTGCCAGCAGCTCCGCTGGCGGGGGGGCCGGAGAGACCCAGTACTAC. This codes for CASSSAGGGAGETQYY.